This T cell receptor (beta chain) was profiled in a study of T cells in localized non-small cell lung cancer. Only a few counts were recorded for this clone. Assay used: immunoSEQ multiplex PCR; TCRdb lists only in-frame clones, some missing. The profile shows tens of thousands of clones, roughly 93% of them singletons. The receptor comes from an older female donor with stage I lung adenocarcinoma. The sample in question was peripheral blood, obtained before any cancer treatment.

The CDR3 protein is CASPQGGAFF. CDR3 in DNA: TGTGCCAGTCCCCAGGGGGGAGCTTTCTTT. The chain couples TRBV25-1 to TRBJ1-1, with 7 positions matching TRBD1. Germline V lookup: CDR1 MGHDK, CDR2 SYGVNS. The CDR3 sequence is 10 residues long. The trim removed 9 bases at V and 10 bases at J, leaving 5 bases unmatched.